Listed here is a single T cell receptor (beta chain). The sample is drawn from a study of technical replicates of blood from a handful of donors. TCRdb's table, derived via immunoSEQ multiplex PCR, lists solely in-frame clones and lacks some. The sample comprises 66,000 or so clones, 97% of which are singletons, and approximately 0.21% rests with the top ten. Specimen: T cells isolated from PBMCs. This clonotype was obtained from a human donor in good health.

For the CDR3, the DNA is TGTGCCAGTAGGGGAAATATAGCGGACACCGGGGAGCTGTTTTTT. This gives the protein CASRGNIADTGELFF. The chain is built from TRBV19 and TRBJ2-2; maybe TRBD2 (6 bases). The germline V and J ends were trimmed by 6 bases and 3 bases, with 14 bases remaining between them. Germline V gene sequence: CDR1 LNHDA, CDR2 SQIVND (reference sequence). This CDR3 spans 15 amino acids.